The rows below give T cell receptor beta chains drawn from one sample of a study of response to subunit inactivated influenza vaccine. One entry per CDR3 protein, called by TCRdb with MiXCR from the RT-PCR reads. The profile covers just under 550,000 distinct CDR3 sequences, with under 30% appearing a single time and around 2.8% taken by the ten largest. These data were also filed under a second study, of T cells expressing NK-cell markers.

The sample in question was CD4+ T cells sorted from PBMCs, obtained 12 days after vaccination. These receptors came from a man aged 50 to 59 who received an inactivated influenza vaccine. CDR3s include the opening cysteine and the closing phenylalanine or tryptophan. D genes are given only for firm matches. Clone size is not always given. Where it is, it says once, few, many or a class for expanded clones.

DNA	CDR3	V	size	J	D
TGCGCCAGCAGAGAGGGAATTAATGAAAAACTGTTTTTT	CASREGINEKLFF	TRBV5-1	few	TRBJ1-4	.
TGCGCCAGCAGCCAAGCAGGGAAGGACGGCATTCAGTACTTC	CASSQAGKDGIQYF	TRBV4-1	few	TRBJ2-4	.
TGTGCCAGCAGTTCGGACAGGGCTCCCTATGGCTACACCTTC	CASSSDRAPYGYTF	TRBV6-5	few	TRBJ1-2	TRBD1
TGTGCCATCAGTTTACAGGGTAGTGAGACCCAGTACTTC	CAISLQGSETQYF	TRBV10-3	.	TRBJ2-5	.
TGTGCCAGCAGTCTATACAGGGATATGAACACTGAAGCTTTCTTT	CASSLYRDMNTEAFF	TRBV12-3/TRBV12-4	few	TRBJ1-1	.
TGTGCCAGCAGTCCAGGAGATCAGCCCCAGCATTTT	CASSPGDQPQHF	TRBV12-3/TRBV12-4	once	TRBJ1-5	.
TGTGCCAGCAGCTCGTCTTCGGTAGCGGGAGCCTACGAGCAGTACTTC	CASSSSSVAGAYEQYF	TRBV7-6	.	TRBJ2-7	TRBD2
TGTGCCAGCAGTGAGGGACTAGTCCCAGATACGCAGTATTTT	CASSEGLVPDTQYF	TRBV2	few	TRBJ2-3	TRBD2
TGTGCCAGCAGGGACTTGAGAAACACCATATATTTT	CASRDLRNTIYF	TRBV5-6	many	TRBJ1-3	.
TGTGCCAGCTCGGGGGGAGGGGGCATGAACACTGAAGCTTTCTTT	CASSGGGGMNTEAFF	TRBV28	.	TRBJ1-1	TRBD1
TGCGCCAGCAGCTTGGCCGGGACTAGCGGGTCCTTCGACACAGATACGCAGTATTTT	CASSLAGTSGSFDTDTQYF	TRBV5-1	few	TRBJ2-3	TRBD2
TGCAGTGCTAGAGTTATAACTAGCTGGTACAATGAGCAGTTCTTC	CSARVITSWYNEQFF	TRBV20-1	.	TRBJ2-1	.
TGTGCCAGCAGATTAGGGGCTAGCACAGATACGCAGTATTTT	CASRLGASTDTQYF	TRBV6-5	.	TRBJ2-3	.
TGCAGTGCTAGACCCCTCACTAGCGGGAGACACAATGAGCAGTTCTTC	CSARPLTSGRHNEQFF	TRBV20-1	.	TRBJ2-1	TRBD2
TGTGCCACCAGCAATAGCGGGATCTACGAGCAGTACTTC	CATSNSGIYEQYF	TRBV15	.	TRBJ2-7	TRBD2
TGTGCCAGCAGTGAGCCGCCCCTGGCGGGAGGGCGATACGAGCAGTACTTC	CASSEPPLAGGRYEQYF	TRBV6-1	.	TRBJ2-7	TRBD2
TGCAGCGGCGGGGGGAACACCGGGGAGCTGTTTTTT	CSGGGNTGELFF	TRBV29-1	once	TRBJ2-2	TRBD2
TGTGCCAGCAGTTTATACACAGGCAACTATGGCTACACCTTC	CASSLYTGNYGYTF	TRBV28	.	TRBJ1-2	.
TGCGCCAGCAGCCAAGGATTCTTGGATTCACCCCTCCACTTT	CASSQGFLDSPLHF	TRBV4-3	.	TRBJ1-6	.